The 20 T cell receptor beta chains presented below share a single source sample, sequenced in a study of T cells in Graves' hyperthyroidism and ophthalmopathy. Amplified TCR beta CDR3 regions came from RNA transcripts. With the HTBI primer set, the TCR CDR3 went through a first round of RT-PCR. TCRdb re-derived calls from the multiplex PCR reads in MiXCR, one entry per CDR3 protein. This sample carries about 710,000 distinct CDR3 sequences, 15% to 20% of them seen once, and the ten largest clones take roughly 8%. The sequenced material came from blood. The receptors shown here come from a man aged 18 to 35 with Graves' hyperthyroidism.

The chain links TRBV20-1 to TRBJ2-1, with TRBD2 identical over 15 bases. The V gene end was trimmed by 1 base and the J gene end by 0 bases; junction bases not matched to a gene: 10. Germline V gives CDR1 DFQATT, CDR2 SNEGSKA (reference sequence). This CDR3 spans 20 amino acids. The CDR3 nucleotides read TGCAGTGCTAGAGTTAATGGACTAGCGGGGGGGCGAACCTCCTACAATGAGCAGTTCTTC. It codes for CSARVNGLAGGRTSYNEQFF.

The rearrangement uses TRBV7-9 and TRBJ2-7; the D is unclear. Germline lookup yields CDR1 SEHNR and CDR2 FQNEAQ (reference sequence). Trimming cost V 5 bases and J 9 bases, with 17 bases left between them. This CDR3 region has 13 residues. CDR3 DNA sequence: TGTGCCAGCAGCCCGGAGACCCCGCTGGGGCAGTACTTC. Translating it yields CASSPETPLGQYF. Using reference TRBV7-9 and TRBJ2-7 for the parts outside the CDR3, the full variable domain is DTGVSQNPRHKITKRGQNVTFRCDPISEHNRLYWYRQTLGQGPEFLTYFQNEAQLEKSRLLSDRFSAERPKGSFSTLEIQRTEQGDSAMYLCASSPETPLGQYFGPGTRLTVT.

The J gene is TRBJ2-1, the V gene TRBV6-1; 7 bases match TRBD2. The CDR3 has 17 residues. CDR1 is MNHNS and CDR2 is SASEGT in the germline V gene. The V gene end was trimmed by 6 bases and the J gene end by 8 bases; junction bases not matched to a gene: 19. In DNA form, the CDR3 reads TGTGCCAGCAGGGCGCTCGGGGCTAGCGGAACCTGGGATGAGCAGTTCTTC. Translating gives CASRALGASGTWDEQFF.

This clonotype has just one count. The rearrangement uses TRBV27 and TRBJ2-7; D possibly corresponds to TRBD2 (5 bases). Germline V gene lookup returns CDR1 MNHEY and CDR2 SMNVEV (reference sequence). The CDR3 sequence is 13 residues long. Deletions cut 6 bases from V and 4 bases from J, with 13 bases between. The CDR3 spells CASRRGPVYEQYF. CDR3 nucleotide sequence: TGTGCCAGCAGGAGAGGGCCCGTTTACGAGCAGTACTTC.

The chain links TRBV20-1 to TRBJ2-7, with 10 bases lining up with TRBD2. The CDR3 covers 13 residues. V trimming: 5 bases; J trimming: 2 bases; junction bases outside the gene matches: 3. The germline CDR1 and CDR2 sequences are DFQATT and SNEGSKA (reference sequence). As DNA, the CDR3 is TGCAGTGCTCAACTAGCGGGAACCTACGAGCAGTACTTC. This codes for CSAQLAGTYEQYF.

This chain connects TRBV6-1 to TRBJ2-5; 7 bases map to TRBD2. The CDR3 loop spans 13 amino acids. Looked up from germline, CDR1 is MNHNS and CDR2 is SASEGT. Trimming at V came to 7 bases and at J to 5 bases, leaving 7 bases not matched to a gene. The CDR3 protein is CASTLMGGETQYF. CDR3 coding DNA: TGTGCCAGCACCCTGATGGGGGGGGAGACCCAGTACTTC.

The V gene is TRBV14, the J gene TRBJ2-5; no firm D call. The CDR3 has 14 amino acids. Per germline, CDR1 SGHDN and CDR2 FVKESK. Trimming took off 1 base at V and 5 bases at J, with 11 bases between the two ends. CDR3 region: CASSQGHYLETQYF. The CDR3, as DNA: TGTGCCAGCAGCCAAGGACACTATCTGGAGACCCAGTACTTC. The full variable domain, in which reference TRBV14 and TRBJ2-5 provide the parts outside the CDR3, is EAGVTQFPSHSVIEKGQTVTLRCDPISGHDNLYWYRRVMGKEIKFLLHFVKESKQDESGMPNNRFLAERTGGTYSTLKVQPAELEDSGVYFCASSQGHYLETQYFGPGTRLLVL.

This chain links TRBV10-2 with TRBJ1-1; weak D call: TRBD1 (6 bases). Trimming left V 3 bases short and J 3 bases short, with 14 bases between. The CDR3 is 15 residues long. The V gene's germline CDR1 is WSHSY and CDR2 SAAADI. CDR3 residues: CASSEYRETDTEAFF. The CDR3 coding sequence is TGCGCCAGCAGTGAATACAGGGAGACGGACACTGAAGCTTTCTTT.

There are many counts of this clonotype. The CDR3 DNA is TGTGCCTGGAGTGTAAACTATGGCTACACCTTC. This sequence encodes CAWSVNYGYTF. The rearrangement uses TRBV30 and TRBJ1-2; D gene unclear. The CDR3 has 11 residues. The V gene's germline CDR1 is GTSNPN and CDR2 SVGIG (reference sequence). V was shortened by 0 bases and J by 2 bases, with 1 base between the two germline ends.

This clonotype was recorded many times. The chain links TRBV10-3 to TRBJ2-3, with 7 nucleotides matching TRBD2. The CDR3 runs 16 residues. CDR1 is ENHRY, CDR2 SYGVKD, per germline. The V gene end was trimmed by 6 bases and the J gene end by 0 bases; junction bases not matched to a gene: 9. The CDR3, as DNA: TGTGCCATCAGCCCGGGACTACTAACTAGCACAGATACGCAGTATTTT. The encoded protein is CAISPGLLTSTDTQYF.

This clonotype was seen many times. This chain's CDR3 is CASSWGPANVLTF. CDR3 nucleotide sequence: TGTGCCAGCAGCTGGGGTCCGGCCAACGTCCTGACTTTC. The rearrangement links TRBV7-3 to TRBJ2-6; D is undetermined. Per germline, CDR1 SGHTA and CDR2 FQGTGA. Deletions cut 4 bases from V and 6 bases from J, with 7 bases between. There are 13 residues in the CDR3.

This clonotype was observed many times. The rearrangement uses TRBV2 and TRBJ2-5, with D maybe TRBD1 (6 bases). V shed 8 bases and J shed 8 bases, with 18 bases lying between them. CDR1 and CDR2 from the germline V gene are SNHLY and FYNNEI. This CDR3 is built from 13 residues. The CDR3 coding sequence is TGTGCCAGCGGCGGAGATTCAGGGACAACCCAGTACTTC. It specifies CASGGDSGTTQYF.

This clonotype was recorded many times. CDR3 residues: CASSPSSSGSLDEQFF. The CDR3 DNA is TGTGCCAGCAGTCCCTCATCTAGCGGGAGTTTGGATGAGCAGTTCTTC. The chain combines TRBV6-1 with TRBJ2-1, with 10 bases that match TRBD2. This CDR3 spans 16 amino acids. Germline CDR1 is MNHNS and CDR2 is SASEGT. The ends lost 5 bases at V and 8 bases at J; junction bases unmatched: 12.

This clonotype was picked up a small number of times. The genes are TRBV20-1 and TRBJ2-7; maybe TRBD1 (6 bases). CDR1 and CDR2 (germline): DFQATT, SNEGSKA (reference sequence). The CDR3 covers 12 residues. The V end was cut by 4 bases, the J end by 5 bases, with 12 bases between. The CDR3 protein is CSANRAPHEQYF. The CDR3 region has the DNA TGCAGTGCTAACAGGGCCCCCCACGAGCAGTACTTC.

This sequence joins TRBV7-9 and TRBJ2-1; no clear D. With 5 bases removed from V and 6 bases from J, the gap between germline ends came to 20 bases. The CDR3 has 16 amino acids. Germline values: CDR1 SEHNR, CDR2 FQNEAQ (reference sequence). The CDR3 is CASSRGQVMWANEQFF. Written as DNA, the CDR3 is TGTGCCAGCAGCAGAGGTCAGGTGATGTGGGCCAATGAGCAGTTCTTC.

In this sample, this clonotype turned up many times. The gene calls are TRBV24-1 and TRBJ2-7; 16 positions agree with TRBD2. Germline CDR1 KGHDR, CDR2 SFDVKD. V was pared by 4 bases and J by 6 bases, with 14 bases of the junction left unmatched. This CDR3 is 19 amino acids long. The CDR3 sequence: CATSENPGLAGGPGGEQYF. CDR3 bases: TGTGCCACCAGTGAAAATCCGGGACTAGCGGGAGGGCCAGGAGGCGAGCAGTACTTC.

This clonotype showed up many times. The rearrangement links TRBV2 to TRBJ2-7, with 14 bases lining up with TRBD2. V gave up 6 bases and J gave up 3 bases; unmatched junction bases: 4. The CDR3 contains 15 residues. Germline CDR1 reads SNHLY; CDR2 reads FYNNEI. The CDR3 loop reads CASRPGLAGGYEQYF. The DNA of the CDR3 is TGTGCCAGCAGACCAGGACTAGCGGGGGGCTACGAGCAGTACTTC. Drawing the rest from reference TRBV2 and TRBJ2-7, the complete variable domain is EPEVTQTPSHQVTQMGQEVILRCVPISNHLYFYWYRQILGQKVEFLVSFYNNEISEKSEIFDDQFSVERPDGSNFTLKIRSTKLEDSAMYFCASRPGLAGGYEQYFGPGTRLTVT.

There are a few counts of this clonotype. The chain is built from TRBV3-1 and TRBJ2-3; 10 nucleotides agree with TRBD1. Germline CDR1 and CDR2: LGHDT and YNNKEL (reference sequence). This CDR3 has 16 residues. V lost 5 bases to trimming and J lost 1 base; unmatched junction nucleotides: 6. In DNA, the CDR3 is TGTGCCAGCAGCTCATCCGGGACAGGGGGCACAGATACGCAGTATTTT. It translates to CASSSSGTGGTDTQYF.

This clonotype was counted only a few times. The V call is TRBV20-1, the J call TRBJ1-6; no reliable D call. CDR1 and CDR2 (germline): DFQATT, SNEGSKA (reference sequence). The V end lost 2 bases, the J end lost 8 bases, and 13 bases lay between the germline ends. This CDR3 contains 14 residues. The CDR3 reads CSARRTYGDSPLHF. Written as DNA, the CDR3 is TGCAGTGCTAGAAGGACCTATGGGGATTCACCCCTCCACTTT.

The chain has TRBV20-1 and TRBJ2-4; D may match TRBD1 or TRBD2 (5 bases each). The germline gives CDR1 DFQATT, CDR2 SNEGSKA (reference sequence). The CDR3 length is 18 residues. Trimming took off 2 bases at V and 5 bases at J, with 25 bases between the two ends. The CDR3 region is CSARPSREGPPWENIQYF. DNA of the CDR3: TGCAGTGCTAGACCATCCAGAGAGGGGCCTCCTTGGGAAAACATTCAGTACTTC.